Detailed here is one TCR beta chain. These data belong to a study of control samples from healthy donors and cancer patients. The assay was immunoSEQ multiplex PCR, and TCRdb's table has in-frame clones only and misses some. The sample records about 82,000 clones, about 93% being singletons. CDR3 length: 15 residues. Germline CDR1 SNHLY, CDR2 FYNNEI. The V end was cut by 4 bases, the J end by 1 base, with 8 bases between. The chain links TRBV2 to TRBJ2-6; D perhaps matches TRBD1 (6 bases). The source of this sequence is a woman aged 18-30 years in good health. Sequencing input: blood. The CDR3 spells CASSAGESGANVLTF. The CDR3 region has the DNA TGTGCCAGCAGTGCAGGGGAGTCTGGGGCCAACGTCCTGACTTTC.